This T cell receptor (beta chain) was observed in a study of CD8+ T cells in alopecia areata. About this clone itself: What it binds is not known.

Trimming removed 3 bases from V and 8 bases from J, with 11 bases in between. Germline assignment: CDR1 KGHSH and CDR2 LQKENI. The CDR3 length is 13 residues. Findings of the study overall: Numerous expanded lesional clones remained in scalp and blood during tofacitinib. Tofacitinib significantly lowered scalp clonality and expanded CD8+ clones among the top 100. Sharing of TCR sequences between patients (possibly for HLA-related reasons) was less clear than in mice. The study found higher clonality in lesional than normal scalp, especially in alopecia totalis/universalis.

Treatment given: oral pan-JAK inhibitor, 5-10 mg twice daily. RNA was isolated and reverse transcribed to cDNA, the sequencing template. Clones were sequenced by immunoSEQ multiplex PCR, and TCRdb holds only the in-frame ones, with some missing. The sample holds under 110,000 clones, 55% to 70% seen once. The sequences come from CD8+ T cells sorted from blood, collected between weeks 55 and 65, from a patient treated with tofacitinib. This receptor was identified in a human donor with alopecia areata. This rearrangement joins TRBV18 to TRBJ2-1; the D gene is possibly TRBD2 (6 bases). CDR3 DNA sequence: TGTGCCAGCTCACCCCTTAGCGGAGATGAGCAGTTCTTC. The encoded protein is CASSPLSGDEQFF. The full variable domain, with the rest looked up from reference TRBV18 and TRBJ2-1, is NAGVMQNPRHLVRRRGQEARLRCSPMKGHSHVYWYRQLPEEGLKFMVYLQKENIIDESGMPKERFSAEFPKEGPSILRIQQVVRGDSAAYFCASSPLSGDEQFFGPGTRLTVL.